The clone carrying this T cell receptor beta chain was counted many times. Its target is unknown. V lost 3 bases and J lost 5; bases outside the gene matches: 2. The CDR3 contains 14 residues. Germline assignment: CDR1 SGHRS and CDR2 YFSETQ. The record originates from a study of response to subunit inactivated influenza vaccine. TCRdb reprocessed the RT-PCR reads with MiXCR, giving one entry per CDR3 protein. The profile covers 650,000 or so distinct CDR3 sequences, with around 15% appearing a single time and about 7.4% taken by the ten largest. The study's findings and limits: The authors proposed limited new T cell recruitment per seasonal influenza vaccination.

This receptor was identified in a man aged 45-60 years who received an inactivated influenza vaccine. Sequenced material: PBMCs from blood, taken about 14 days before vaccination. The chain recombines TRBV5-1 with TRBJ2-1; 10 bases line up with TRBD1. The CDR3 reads CASSWTGGNNEQFF. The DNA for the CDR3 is TGCGCCAGCAGCTGGACAGGGGGTAACAATGAGCAGTTCTTC.